The present TCR beta chain was sequenced within a study of technical replicates of blood from several donors (dated by TCRdb to about 2017). Details on this clone: Its recognized antigen is unknown. Base-call qualities are not available, and no considerably larger clone is one nucleotide away.

Library generation was performed with the immunoSEQ multiplex PCR assay. TCRdb's version of the immuneACCESS table is confined to in-frame rearrangements and falls short of the full clone set. An unresolved V gene accounts for under half of the shortfall where checked; the remainder is of unknown origin. For this sample there are about 56,000 clones; about 95% appear just once. The biggest ten clones account for 2.5% to 3.5% of the sample. The V end gives up 1 base and the J end 6 bases, leaving 19 bases in the junction not matched to a gene. Reading from cysteine to phenylalanine, the CDR3 counts 19 amino acids. Only the CDR3 DNA stays, 57 bases, in frame from base 1. Looking up the germline V gene yields CDR1 LGHNA and CDR2 YNFKEQ.

The chain is assembled from TRBV4-2 and TRBJ2-3; TRBD2 aligns with 7 central bases. This TCR derives from a human donor in good health. Some clones in this sample may be carry-over from other donors' samples. The specimen sequenced was PBMCs. The DNA sequence follows: TGTGCCAGCAGCCAAGGGGTACGGCTAGCGGACCCCGTCTTGGATACGCAGTATTTT. Translated, it reads CASSQGVRLADPVLDTQYF.